The sequence of this T cell receptor beta chain was determined in a study of graft-versus-host responses after intestinal transplantation. Study overall: Tacrolimus and steroids were given for around three years to all recipients after anti-thymocyte globulin induction. General study findings and limits: An association linked early post-transplant HvG declines with peak circulating GvH clone levels.

V lost 2 bases, J lost 7 bases, and 10 bases stayed unmatched. This CDR3 has 16 residues. Germline CDR1 reads MNHEY; CDR2 reads SVGAGI. Responder cells labeled with CFSE (about 200,000) were co-plated with irradiated stimulator cells labeled with violet dye (about 200,000). The table came from immunoSEQ multiplex PCR; TCRdb's copy has only in-frame clones and leaves some out. The sample holds tens of thousands of clones, about 35% seen once. The receptor comes from a human patient who received an intestinal transplant. This specimen was alloreactive CD8+ T cells from a mixed lymphocyte reaction culture, taken before intestinal transplant. Stated subset: CFSE-low proliferating T cells sorted from roughly 6-day pre-transplant mixed lymphocyte reaction (GvH or HvG direction). The genes are TRBV6-5 and TRBJ2-3; TRBD2 agrees at 9 bases. In nucleotides, the CDR3 is TGTGCCAGCAGTTACGAAATTGCGGGAGGGCCGTATACGCAGTATTTT. It codes for CASSYEIAGGPYTQYF.